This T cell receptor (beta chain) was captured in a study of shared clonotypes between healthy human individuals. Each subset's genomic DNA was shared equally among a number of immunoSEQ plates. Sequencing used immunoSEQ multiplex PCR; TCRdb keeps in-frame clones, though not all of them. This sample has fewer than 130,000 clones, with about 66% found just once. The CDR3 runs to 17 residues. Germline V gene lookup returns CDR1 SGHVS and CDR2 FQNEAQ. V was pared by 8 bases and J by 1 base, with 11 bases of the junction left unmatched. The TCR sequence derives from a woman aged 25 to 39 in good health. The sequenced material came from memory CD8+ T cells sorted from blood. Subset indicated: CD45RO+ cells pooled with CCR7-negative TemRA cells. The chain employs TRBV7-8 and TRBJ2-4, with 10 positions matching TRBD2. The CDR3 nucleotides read TGTGCCAGCGAACGACTAGCGGGCCCGGGGGCCAAAAACATTCAGTACTTC. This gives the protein CASERLAGPGAKNIQYF.